The entry below describes one TCR beta chain. Its antigen is undetermined. These data belong to a study of cytomegalovirus exposure and HLA in healthy donors. This CDR3 spans 13 amino acids. In germline, CDR1 is MDHEN, CDR2 SYDVKM. J lost 2 bases, V lost 8 bases, and 2 bases had no gene match. The primer mix had 60 Vbeta and 13 Jbeta primers. Sequencing used immunoSEQ multiplex PCR; TCRdb keeps in-frame clones, though not all of them. The data contain about 130,000 clones, roughly 74% of them singletons. Broader study findings: Reportedly, a later analysis found an Asian-associated ancestry cluster had fewer N-insertions than the roughly 670-donor mean. Later analysis demonstrated an association between a missense DCLRE1C variant and TCR beta V- and J-gene trimming.

The sample was PBMCs. This clonotype was sampled from a woman aged 45-60 years in good health and CMV-seropositive. The chain carries TRBV28 and TRBJ2-7; 11 bases align to TRBD1. CDR3 sequence: CASRDRGTYEQYF. DNA for the CDR3: TGTGCCAGCCGGGACAGGGGGACCTACGAGCAGTACTTC.